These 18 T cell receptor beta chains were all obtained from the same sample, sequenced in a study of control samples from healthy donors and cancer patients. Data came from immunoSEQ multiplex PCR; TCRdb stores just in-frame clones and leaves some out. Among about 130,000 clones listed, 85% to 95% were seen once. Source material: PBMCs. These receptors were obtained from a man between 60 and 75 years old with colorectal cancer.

CDR3 loop: CAISQTSGGAYEQYF. The CDR3 DNA sequence: TGTGCCATCAGTCAGACTAGCGGGGGGGCCTACGAGCAGTACTTC. The chain uses TRBV10-3 and TRBJ2-7; TRBD2 agrees at 14 bases. V lost 5 bases and J lost 2; bases outside the gene matches: 2. Germline V lookup: CDR1 ENHRY, CDR2 SYGVKD. The CDR3 runs to 15 residues.

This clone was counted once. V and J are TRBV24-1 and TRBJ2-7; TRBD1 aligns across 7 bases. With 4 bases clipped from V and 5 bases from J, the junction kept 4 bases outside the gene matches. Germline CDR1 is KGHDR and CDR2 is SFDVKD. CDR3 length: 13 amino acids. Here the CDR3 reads CATSEPTGDEQYF. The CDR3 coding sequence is TGTGCCACCAGTGAACCAACAGGGGACGAGCAGTACTTC.

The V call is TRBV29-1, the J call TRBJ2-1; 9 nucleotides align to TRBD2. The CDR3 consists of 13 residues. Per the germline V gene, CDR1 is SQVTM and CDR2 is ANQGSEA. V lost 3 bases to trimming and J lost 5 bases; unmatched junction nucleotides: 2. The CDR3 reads CSVEGLADNEQFF. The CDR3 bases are TGCAGCGTTGAGGGACTAGCCGACAATGAGCAGTTCTTC.

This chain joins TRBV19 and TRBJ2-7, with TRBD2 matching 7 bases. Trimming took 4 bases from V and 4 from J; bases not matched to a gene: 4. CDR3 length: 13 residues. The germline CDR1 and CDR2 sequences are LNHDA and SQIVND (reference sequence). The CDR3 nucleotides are TGTGCCAGTAGTAAGCAGGGAGGGTACGAGCAGTACTTC. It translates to CASSKQGGYEQYF.

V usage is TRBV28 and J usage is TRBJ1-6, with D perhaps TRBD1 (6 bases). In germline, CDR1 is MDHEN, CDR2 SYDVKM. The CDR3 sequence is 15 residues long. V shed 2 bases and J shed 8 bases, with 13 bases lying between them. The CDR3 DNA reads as TGTGCCAGCAGTTTACCCCGTACAGGGCATTCACCCCTCCACTTT. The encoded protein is CASSLPRTGHSPLHF.

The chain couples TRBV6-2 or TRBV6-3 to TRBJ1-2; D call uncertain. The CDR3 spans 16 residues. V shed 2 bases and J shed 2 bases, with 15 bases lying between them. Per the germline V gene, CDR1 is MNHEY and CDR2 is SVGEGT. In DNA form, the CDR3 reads TGTGCCAGCAGTTACGGTGGCAGTCGGCGGAACTATGGCTACACCTTC. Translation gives CASSYGGSRRNYGYTF.

The CDR3 sequence: CASSLVAGGVNGYTF. CDR3 sequence (DNA): TGTGCCAGCAGCTTAGTGGCAGGCGGGGTAAATGGCTACACCTTC. This sequence joins TRBV11-2 and TRBJ1-2; D call uncertain. Germline CDR1 SGHAT, CDR2 FQNNGV. The CDR3 totals 15 residues. Trimming stripped 1 base from V and 6 bases from J, with 15 bases between.

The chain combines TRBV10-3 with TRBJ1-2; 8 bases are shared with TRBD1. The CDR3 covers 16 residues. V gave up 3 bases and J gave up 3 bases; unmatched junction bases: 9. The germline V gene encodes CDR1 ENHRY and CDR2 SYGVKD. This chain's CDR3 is CAISDPPPGQDYGYTF. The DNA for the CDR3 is TGTGCCATCAGTGACCCCCCGCCGGGACAGGACTATGGCTACACCTTC.

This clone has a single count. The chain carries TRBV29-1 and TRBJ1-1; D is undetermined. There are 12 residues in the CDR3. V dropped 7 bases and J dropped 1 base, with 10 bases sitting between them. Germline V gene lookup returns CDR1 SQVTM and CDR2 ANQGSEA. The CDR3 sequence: CSAPDENTEAFF. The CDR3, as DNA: TGCAGCGCGCCGGACGAGAACACTGAAGCTTTCTTT.

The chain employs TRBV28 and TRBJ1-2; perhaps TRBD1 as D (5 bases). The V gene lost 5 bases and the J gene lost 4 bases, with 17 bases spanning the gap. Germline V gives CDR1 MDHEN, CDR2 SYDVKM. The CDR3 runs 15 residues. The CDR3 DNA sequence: TGTGCCAGCAGTCCGGCAGGGAGCAAGGCCTATGGCTACACCTTC. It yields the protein CASSPAGSKAYGYTF.

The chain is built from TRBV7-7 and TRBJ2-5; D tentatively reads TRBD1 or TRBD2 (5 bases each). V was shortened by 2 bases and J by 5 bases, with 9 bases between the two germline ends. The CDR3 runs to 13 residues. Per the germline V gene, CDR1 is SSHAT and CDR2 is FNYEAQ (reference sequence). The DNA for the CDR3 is TGTGCCAGCAGCTTAATGGGGGTCGAGACCCAGTACTTC. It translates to CASSLMGVETQYF.

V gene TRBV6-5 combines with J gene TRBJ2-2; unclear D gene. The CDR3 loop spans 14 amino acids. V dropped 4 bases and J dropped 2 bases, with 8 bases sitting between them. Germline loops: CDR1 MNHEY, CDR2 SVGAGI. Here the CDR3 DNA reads TGTGCCAGCAGTTTAAGAGGTAACACCGGGGAGCTGTTTTTT. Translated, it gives CASSLRGNTGELFF.

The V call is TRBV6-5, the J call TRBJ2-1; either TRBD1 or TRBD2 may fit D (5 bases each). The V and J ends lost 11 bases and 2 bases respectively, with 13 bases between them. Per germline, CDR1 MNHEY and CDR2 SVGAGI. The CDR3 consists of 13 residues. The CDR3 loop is CAAPRDPYNEQFF. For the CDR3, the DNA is TGTGCCGCCCCGAGGGACCCCTACAATGAGCAGTTCTTC.

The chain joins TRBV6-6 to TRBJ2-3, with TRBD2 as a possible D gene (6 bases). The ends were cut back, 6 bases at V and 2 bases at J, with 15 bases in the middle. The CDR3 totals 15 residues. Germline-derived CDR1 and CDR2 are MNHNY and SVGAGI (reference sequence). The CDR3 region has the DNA TGTGCCAGCAGCTTCCCGGGACTCCCCACAGATACGCAGTATTTT. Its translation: CASSFPGLPTDTQYF.

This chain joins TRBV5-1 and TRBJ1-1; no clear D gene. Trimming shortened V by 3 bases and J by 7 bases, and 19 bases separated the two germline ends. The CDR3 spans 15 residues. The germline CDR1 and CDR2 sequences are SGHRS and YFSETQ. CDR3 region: CASSSTGPGESEAFF. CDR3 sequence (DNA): TGCGCCAGCAGCTCGACCGGCCCAGGAGAGAGTGAAGCTTTCTTT. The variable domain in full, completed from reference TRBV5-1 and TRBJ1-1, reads KAGVTQTPRYLIKTRGQQVTLSCSPISGHRSVSWYQQTPGQGLQFLFEYFSETQRNKGNFPGRFSGRQFSNSRSEMNVSTLELGDSALYLCASSSTGPGESEAFFGQGTRLTVV.

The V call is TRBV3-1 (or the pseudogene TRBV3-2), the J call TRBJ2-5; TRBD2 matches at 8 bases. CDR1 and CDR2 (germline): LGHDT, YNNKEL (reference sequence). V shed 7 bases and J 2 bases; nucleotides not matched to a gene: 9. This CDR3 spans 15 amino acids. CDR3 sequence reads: CASTAAGGAQETQYF. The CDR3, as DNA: TGTGCCAGCACCGCAGCCGGGGGGGCACAAGAGACCCAGTACTTC.

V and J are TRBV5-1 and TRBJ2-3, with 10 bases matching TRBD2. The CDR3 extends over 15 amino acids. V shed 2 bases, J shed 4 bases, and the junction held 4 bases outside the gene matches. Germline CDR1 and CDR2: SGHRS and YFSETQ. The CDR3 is CASSFQRGGADTQYF. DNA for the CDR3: TGCGCCAGCAGCTTCCAGCGGGGGGGGGCAGATACGCAGTATTTT.

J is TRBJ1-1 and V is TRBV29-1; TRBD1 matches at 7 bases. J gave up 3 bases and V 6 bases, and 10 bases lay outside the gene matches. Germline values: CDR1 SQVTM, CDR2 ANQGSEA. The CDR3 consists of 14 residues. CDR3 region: CSVGTARYDTEAFF. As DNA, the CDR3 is TGCAGCGTAGGGACAGCGAGGTATGACACTGAAGCTTTCTTT. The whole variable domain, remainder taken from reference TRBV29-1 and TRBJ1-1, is SAVISQKPSRDICQRGTSLTIQCQVDSQVTMMFWYRQQPGQSLTLIATANQGSEATYESGFVIDKFPISRPNLTFSTLTVSNMSPEDSSIYLCSVGTARYDTEAFFGQGTRLTVV.